These 26 T cell receptor beta chains originate from one sample sequenced in a study of blood T cell repertoires in COVID-19 (dated by TCRdb to 2020 to 2022). Library generation was performed with the immunoSEQ multiplex PCR assay. As stored in TCRdb, this immuneACCESS dataset retains in-frame rearrangements with V and J assigned. A fraction of the clones does not appear; measured against another copy, unresolved V genes explain less than half of the discrepancy, and the remainder lacks a known reason. The sample records 200,000 to 250,000 clones, roughly nine tenths of which are singletons. 5.5% to 6.5% of the sample comes from the top ten. The sequenced sample consisted of peripheral blood. The receptors come from a man in his sixties with acute or convalescent COVID-19.

CDR3 loop: CAISESMWEGYNEQFF. CDR3 nucleotides: TGTGCCATCAGTGAGTCGATGTGGGAGGGCTACAATGAGCAGTTCTTC. The chain uses TRBV10-3 and TRBJ2-1, with 7 bases lining up with TRBD2. The CDR3 is 16 amino acids. The J segment lost 3 bases and the V segment lost 0 bases, leaving 5 bases of the junction unmatched. In germline, CDR1 is ENHRY, CDR2 SYGVKD.

V is TRBV9 and J is TRBJ2-7; unclear D gene. CDR3 length equals 15 residues. Germline-derived CDR1 and CDR2 are SGDLS and YYNGEE. The V end lost 0 bases, the J end lost 1 base, and 11 bases lay between the germline ends. CDR3 sequence: CASSVGARLSYEQYF. CDR3 bases: TGTGCCAGCAGCGTAGGTGCCAGGTTATCCTACGAGCAGTACTTC.

This clone is a singleton in its sample. The chain combines TRBV6-2 or TRBV6-3 with TRBJ1-2, with TRBD1 identical over 9 bases. With 4 bases clipped from V and 6 bases from J, the junction kept 12 bases outside the gene matches. The CDR3 consists of 16 residues. Germline V gene data show CDR1 as MNHEY and CDR2 as SVGEGT. This chain's CDR3 is CASSSPGQGLYDGYTF. CDR3 coding DNA: TGTGCCAGCAGTTCCCCGGGACAGGGTTTGTATGATGGCTACACCTTC.

The rearrangement links TRBV7-8 to TRBJ2-7; 11 nucleotides align to TRBD2. Germline assignment: CDR1 SGHVS and CDR2 FQNEAQ. The trim removed 0 bases at V and 4 bases at J, leaving 8 bases unmatched. The length of the CDR3 is 17 residues. DNA of the CDR3: TGTGCCAGCAGCTTAGCTTATAGCGGGAGGGCCCGGTACGAGCAGTACTTC. Its protein is CASSLAYSGRARYEQYF.

The chain links TRBV19 to TRBJ2-3; 8 positions agree with TRBD1. Looked up from germline, CDR1 is LNHDA and CDR2 is SQIVND (reference sequence). V shed 6 bases, J shed 7 bases, and the junction held 12 bases outside the gene matches. This CDR3 region has 15 residues. The CDR3 protein is CASSPTGAPMYTQYF. The CDR3 DNA sequence: TGTGCCAGTAGCCCGACAGGGGCCCCCATGTATACGCAGTATTTT.

The CDR3 here is CASSLSLETTYNEQFF. In DNA form, the CDR3 reads TGTGCCAGCAGCCTCTCCCTGGAAACTACCTACAATGAGCAGTTCTTC. The J gene is TRBJ2-1, the V gene TRBV21-1; TRBD2 was called by the table and not checked on the DNA. TRBV21-1 is annotated as a pseudogene. This CDR3 comprises 16 residues.

This clone was seen just once. This sequence joins TRBV9 and TRBJ2-2; D remains ambiguous. CDR3 size: 14 residues. Trimming removed 0 bases from V and 2 bases from J, with 5 bases in between. The germline CDR1 and CDR2 sequences are SGDLS and YYNGEE. The CDR3 sequence is CASSVGTNTGELFF. The CDR3 DNA reads as TGTGCCAGCAGCGTAGGAACTAACACCGGGGAGCTGTTTTTT.

The gene calls are TRBV4-3 and TRBJ1-1; D unclear. Looked up from germline, CDR1 is LGHNA and CDR2 is YSLEER. The CDR3 covers 13 residues. The V end was cut by 5 bases, the J end by 5 bases, with 12 bases between. The CDR3 spells CASSSQVQTEAFF. CDR3 DNA: TGCGCCAGCAGCTCCCAAGTTCAGACTGAAGCTTTCTTT.

The V call is TRBV5-4, the J call TRBJ1-3; 8 nucleotides agree with TRBD1. The germline V gene has CDR1 SGHNT and CDR2 YYREEE (reference sequence). V lost 4 bases, J lost 0 bases, and 6 bases stayed unmatched. CDR3 length: 16 residues. CDR3 protein: CASSTEDRVSGNTIYF. The CDR3 nucleotides are TGTGCCAGCAGCACCGAGGACAGGGTCTCTGGAAACACCATATATTTT.

V and J are TRBV14 and TRBJ2-7; 10 bases match TRBD2. J gave up 2 bases and V 0 bases, and 13 bases lay outside the gene matches. The CDR3 is made up of 19 amino acids. Germline assignment: CDR1 SGHDN and CDR2 FVKESK. The CDR3 sequence is CASSQDRYSGRGFTYEQYF. The CDR3 coding sequence is TGTGCCAGCAGCCAAGATAGGTACAGCGGGAGGGGCTTTACCTACGAGCAGTACTTC.

V gene TRBV28 combines with J gene TRBJ2-7; weak D call: TRBD2 (6 bases). V shed 2 bases and J shed 7 bases, with 18 bases lying between them. Germline V lookup: CDR1 MDHEN, CDR2 SYDVKM. The CDR3 is made up of 15 amino acids. The CDR3 spells CASSLRFRGGWEQYF. The DNA of the CDR3 is TGTGCCAGCAGTTTAAGATTTAGGGGAGGTTGGGAGCAGTACTTC.

In this sample, this clone turned up a few times. The rearrangement uses TRBV4-2 and TRBJ1-3, with D uncertain. The CDR3 runs to 15 residues. Trimming stripped 4 bases from V and 0 bases from J, with 10 bases between. Germline CDR1 is LGHNA and CDR2 is YNFKEQ. CDR3 in DNA: TGTGCCAGCAGCCTAAGACTGCCCTCTGGAAACACCATATATTTT. This gives the protein CASSLRLPSGNTIYF.

Of note for this clone: The junction does not match germline at one end; this may be a read error. The chain carries TRBV3-1 (or the pseudogene TRBV3-2) and TRBJ2-1; D possibly corresponds to TRBD1 (5 bases). CDR3 length: 13 amino acids. The germline CDR1 and CDR2 sequences are LGHDT and YNNKEL (reference sequence). In nucleotides, the CDR3 is TGTGCCAGCAGCCCAACAGGCTACGATGAGCAGTTCTTC. The encoded protein is CASSPTGYDEQFF.

This clone was counted once. The chain is built from TRBV4-2 and TRBJ1-4; 8 bases agree with TRBD1. CDR1 is LGHNA, CDR2 YNFKEQ, per germline. The CDR3 has 18 residues. Trimming at V came to 5 bases and at J to 0 bases, leaving 11 bases not matched to a gene. The CDR3 region is CASSIRTGQGATNEKLFF. CDR3 DNA: TGTGCCAGCAGCATCCGGACAGGGCAGGGAGCAACTAATGAAAAACTGTTTTTT.

The CDR3 region has the DNA TGCGCCAGCAGCTTAGGTACTAGCGGGAGTTCCTACGAGCAGTACTTC. It encodes CASSLGTSGSSYEQYF. The chain employs TRBV5-1 and TRBJ2-7; TRBD2 agrees at 11 bases. The length of the CDR3 is 16 residues. V shed 2 bases and J 1 base; nucleotides not matched to a gene: 5. Germline V gives CDR1 SGHRS, CDR2 YFSETQ.

The V gene is TRBV6-4, the J gene TRBJ1-1; D unclear. The CDR3 totals 13 residues. V was clipped by 6 bases and J by 1 base, with 9 bases between them. CDR1 and CDR2 (germline): MRHNA, SNTAGT. CDR3 DNA sequence: TGTGCCAGCAGCCTGGAGAGGAACACTGAAGCTTTCTTT. Encoded protein: CASSLERNTEAFF.

The chain joins TRBV6-5 to TRBJ1-1, with a weak D call TRBD1 (6 bases). Germline V CDR1 and CDR2: MNHEY, SVGAGI. Between the trimmed V and J ends, which lost 6 bases and 5 bases, there was a span of 19 bases. The CDR3 is 15 amino acids. Written as DNA, the CDR3 is TGTGCCAGCAGCCCCAGTGGCGGGGGCGAAACTGAAGCTTTCTTT. Translated, it gives CASSPSGGGETEAFF.

The chain is built from TRBV5-6 and TRBJ1-2; D is perhaps TRBD1 (6 bases). V gave up 4 bases and J gave up 0 bases, with 13 bases separating them. The CDR3 runs to 15 residues. The germline CDR1 and CDR2 sequences are SGHDT and YYEEEE. This CDR3 is CASSGRGAANYGYTF. The CDR3 bases are TGTGCCAGCAGCGGGCGGGGGGCTGCTAACTATGGCTACACCTTC. Full variable domain (outside the CDR3, taken from reference TRBV5-6 and TRBJ1-2): DAGVTQSPTHLIKTRGQQVTLRCSPKSGHDTVSWYQQALGQGPQFIFQYYEEEERQRGNFPDRFSGHQFPNYSSELNVNALLLGDSALYLCASSGRGAANYGYTFGSGTRLTVV.

At least ten counts were recorded for this clone. V and J are TRBV6-2 or TRBV6-3 and TRBJ2-5, with 9 positions matching TRBD2. The CDR3 length is 17 residues. V lost 2 bases and J lost 4; bases outside the gene matches: 11. Per germline, CDR1 MNHEY and CDR2 SVGEGT. DNA of the CDR3: TGTGCCAGCAGTTACCTCCCCGAGATAGCGGGAGCAGAGACCCAGTACTTC. This translates into CASSYLPEIAGAETQYF.

This chain connects TRBV24-1 to TRBJ2-5; TRBD2 aligns across 15 bases. Germline assignment: CDR1 KGHDR and CDR2 SFDVKD. Losses at the gene ends were 0 bases for V and 2 bases for J; bases not matched to a gene: 3. The CDR3 extends over 18 amino acids. CDR3 coding DNA: TGTGCCACCAGTGATTTGCCGGGACTAGCGGGAGGTCAAGAGACCCAGTACTTC. It codes for CATSDLPGLAGGQETQYF.

The rearrangement joins TRBV6-2 or TRBV6-3 to TRBJ1-2; D is possibly TRBD1 (6 bases). This CDR3 comprises 13 residues. Trimming took 2 bases from V and 4 from J, leaving 8 bases between them. From germline, CDR1 is MNHEY and CDR2 SVGEGT. In nucleotides, the CDR3 is TGTGCCAGCAGTTACGGACAGTCCTATGGCTACACCTTC. Protein: CASSYGQSYGYTF.

V usage is TRBV5-6 and J usage is TRBJ1-6; 9 nucleotides align to TRBD1. The CDR3 covers 15 residues. With V trimmed by 2 bases and J by 8 bases, 5 bases remained unmatched. The germline gives CDR1 SGHDT, CDR2 YYEEEE. CDR3 DNA: TGTGCCAGCAGCTTCGCGAGGACAGGGGATTCACCCCTCCACTTT. Its translation: CASSFARTGDSPLHF. Full variable domain (outside the CDR3, taken from reference TRBV5-6 and TRBJ1-6): DAGVTQSPTHLIKTRGQQVTLRCSPKSGHDTVSWYQQALGQGPQFIFQYYEEEERQRGNFPDRFSGHQFPNYSSELNVNALLLGDSALYLCASSFARTGDSPLHFGNGTRLTVT.

The rearrangement joins TRBV7-3 to TRBJ2-7; 13 bases agree with TRBD2. Per the germline V gene, CDR1 is SGHTA and CDR2 is FQGTGA. V was clipped by 6 bases and J by 6 bases; unmatched bases: 5. There are 14 residues in the CDR3. CDR3 DNA sequence: TGTGCCAGCAGTAAGACTAGCGGGGGGCGCGAGCAGTACTTC. Residues: CASSKTSGGREQYF. The full variable domain, with the rest looked up from reference TRBV7-3 and TRBJ2-7, is GAGVSQTPSNKVTEKGKYVELRCDPISGHTALYWYRQSLGQGPEFLIYFQGTGAADDSGLPNDRFFAVRPEGSVSTLKIQRTERGDSAVYLCASSKTSGGREQYFGPGTRLTVT.

This clone was observed a handful of times. J is TRBJ2-7 and V is TRBV5-1; 7 bases align to TRBD2. V lost 4 bases, J lost 2 bases, and 6 bases stayed unmatched. From germline, CDR1 is SGHRS and CDR2 YFSETQ. The CDR3 loop spans 14 amino acids. CDR3 protein: CASSVGEGPYEQYF. For the CDR3, the DNA is TGCGCCAGCAGCGTCGGGGAGGGGCCCTACGAGCAGTACTTC.

The DNA of the CDR3 is TGCGCCAGCGGGTTGGCGGGAGGGGGTGAGCAGTTCTTC. Encoded protein: CASGLAGGGEQFF. The V and J genes are TRBV10-2 and TRBJ2-1; 9 nucleotides agree with TRBD2. Germline lookup yields CDR1 WSHSY and CDR2 SAAADI. This CDR3 has 13 amino acids. The V segment lost 8 bases and the J segment 9 bases; nucleotides outside the gene matches: 8.

The gene calls are TRBV6-5 and TRBJ2-3; the D is unclear. The CDR3 contains 14 residues. V gave up 5 bases and J gave up 2 bases, with 11 bases separating them. Germline V gene data show CDR1 as MNHEY and CDR2 as SVGAGI. The DNA for the CDR3 is TGTGCCAGCAGTCCAGGTCCATACACAGATACGCAGTATTTT. The encoded protein is CASSPGPYTDTQYF.